A selection of T cell receptor beta chains follows, all from one sample in a study of graft-versus-host responses after intestinal transplantation. Their antigen targets remain unknown. Sequencing used immunoSEQ multiplex PCR; TCRdb keeps in-frame clones, though not all of them. The profile covers fewer than 90,000 clones, with about 95% appearing a single time and approximately 0.2% taken by the ten largest. The sequences come from unstimulated CD4+ T cells sorted from spleen or lymph node cells, collected before transplant. The receptors here all came from a human donor who was the organ donor for an intestinal transplant. Both conserved end residues are part of each CDR3. Each record gives: clone size, J gene, V gene, D gene, CDR3 protein, CDR3 DNA. A D gene is named only where the DNA matches it firmly. Rows may omit the clone size; those that give it use once, few, many or a size class.

>once|TRBJ2-5|TRBV5-1|TRBD2
CASSFTPLSGDQETQYF
TGCGCCAGCAGCTTTACACCCCTTAGCGGGGACCAAGAGACCCAGTACTTC
>once|TRBJ2-5|TRBV11-3|-
CASAGRGPQTQYF
TGTGCCAGCGCGGGAAGGGGGCCCCAGACCCAGTACTTC
>-|TRBJ2-1|TRBV27|TRBD1
CASSPRTGRNEQFF
TGTGCCAGCAGTCCTAGGACAGGGAGGAATGAGCAGTTCTTC
>once|TRBJ2-3|TRBV10-3|TRBD1
CAINPTGSTDTQYF
TGTGCCATCAACCCGACAGGGTCCACAGATACGCAGTATTTT
>-|TRBJ1-1|TRBV7-9|-
CASSLSQFSTEAFF
TGTGCCAGCAGCTTATCCCAGTTCTCCACTGAAGCTTTCTTT
>-|TRBJ2-5|TRBV11-3|-
CASSLDPLRGETQYF
TGTGCCAGCAGCTTAGACCCTTTGAGGGGCGAGACCCAGTACTTC
>-|TRBJ2-7|TRBV7-3|-
CASSFRRGPSYEQYF
TGTGCCAGCAGCTTTCGGCGGGGGCCTTCCTACGAGCAGTACTTC
>once|TRBJ2-5|TRBV5-1|TRBD1
CASSRGTGGEETQYF
TGCGCCAGCAGCCGAGGGACAGGGGGCGAGGAGACCCAGTACTTC
>-|TRBJ2-7|TRBV28|TRBD1
CASSNRDRGTYEQYF
TGTGCCAGCAGTAACCGGGACAGGGGAACCTACGAGCAGTACTTC
>once|TRBJ1-3|TRBV29-1|TRBD1
CSVEETTGSLSGNTIYF
TGCAGCGTTGAAGAGACGACAGGGTCCCTCTCTGGAAACACCATATATTTT
>-|TRBJ1-3|TRBV7-9|TRBD1
CASSLGDRVGNTIYF
TGTGCCAGCAGCTTAGGGGACAGGGTTGGAAACACCATATATTTT
>-|TRBJ1-3|TRBV13|-
CASSYRAVRGNTIYF
TGTGCCAGCAGCTACAGGGCGGTGCGGGGAAACACCATATATTTT
>-|TRBJ2-7|TRBV11-2|-
CASSLVRFAGFSYEQYF
TGTGCCAGCAGCTTAGTTCGTTTTGCAGGCTTCTCCTACGAGCAGTACTTC
>-|TRBJ2-7|TRBV18|-
CASSPRTQTTYEQYF
TGTGCCAGCTCCCCGCGAACACAGACCACCTACGAGCAGTACTTC
>few|TRBJ2-1|TRBV19|TRBD2
CASSHSRGGILEQFF
TGTGCCAGTAGCCATTCGCGCGGGGGGATACTTGAGCAGTTCTTC
>-|TRBJ1-4|TRBV9|-
CASTLSTGAHNEKLFF
TGTGCCAGCACCCTCTCGACCGGGGCTCATAATGAAAAACTGTTTTTT
>-|TRBJ2-7|TRBV27|-
CASRPGGTLSYEQYF
TGTGCCAGCAGGCCCGGCGGGACACTCTCCTACGAGCAGTACTTC
>-|TRBJ2-7|TRBV7-9|TRBD1
CASSLIGQGQSYEQYF
TGTGCCAGCAGCTTAATAGGACAGGGTCAATCCTACGAGCAGTACTTC
>-|TRBJ2-1|TRBV20-1|-
CSAQTDVEQFF
TGCAGTGCTCAAACAGACGTAGAGCAGTTCTTC
>-|TRBJ1-4|TRBV7-2|TRBD1
CASSLDRGNNEKLFF
TGTGCCAGCAGCTTAGACAGGGGTAATAATGAAAAACTGTTTTTT
>few|TRBJ1-6|TRBV30|-
CAWSVSARSPLHF
TGTGCCTGGAGTGTATCTGCCCGTTCACCCCTCCACTTT
>-|TRBJ1-1|TRBV6-1|-
CASDRQRNTEAFF
TGTGCCAGCGACAGGCAGAGGAACACTGAAGCTTTCTTT
>-|TRBJ2-3|TRBV6-1|-
CASSPLGYTQYF
TGTGCCAGCAGCCCCCTCGGTTATACGCAGTATTTT
>-|TRBJ2-5|TRBV7-8|-
CASSPFVETQYF
TGTGCCAGCAGCCCGTTTGTGGAGACCCAGTACTTC
>-|TRBJ2-5|TRBV9|-
CASSGAGYQETQYF
TGTGCCAGCAGCGGGGCAGGGTACCAAGAGACCCAGTACTTC
>-|TRBJ2-1|TRBV5-1|-
CASSLELGAEQFF
TGCGCCAGCAGCTTGGAACTAGGGGCTGAGCAGTTCTTC
>-|TRBJ2-7|TRBV28|-
CASSLPRTQGTLYEQYF
TGTGCCAGCAGTTTGCCCCGGACTCAAGGTACCCTCTACGAGCAGTACTTC
>once|TRBJ2-6|TRBV16|-
CASSQGRVNSGANVLTF
TGTGCCAGCAGCCAAGGAAGGGTGAACTCTGGGGCCAACGTCCTGACTTTC
>-|TRBJ1-1|TRBV5-1|-
CASSGILNTEAFF
TGCGCCAGCAGCGGTATATTGAACACTGAAGCTTTCTTT
>-|TRBJ1-4|TRBV7-2|TRBD1
CASSLQRTGEEKLFF
TGTGCCAGCAGCCTACAACGGACAGGAGAGGAAAAACTGTTTTTT
>-|TRBJ1-5|TRBV7-2|-
CASSFAGGAQHF
TGTGCCAGCAGCTTTGCGGGCGGGGCTCAGCATTTT
>-|TRBJ2-2|TRBV5-1|TRBD1
CASSRDRGHTGELFF
TGCGCCAGCAGCCGAGACAGGGGGCACACCGGGGAGCTGTTTTTT
>-|TRBJ1-2|TRBV9|-
CASSVDTGSGYTF
TGTGCCAGCAGCGTAGACACAGGGAGCGGCTACACCTTC
>-|TRBJ1-2|TRBV5-1|-
CASSVASNYGYTF
TGCGCCAGCAGCGTGGCCTCTAACTATGGCTACACCTTC
>-|TRBJ1-1|TRBV5-1|-
CASSLAGRLNTEAFF
TGCGCCAGCAGCTTGGCGGGCAGGTTGAACACTGAAGCTTTCTTT
>-|TRBJ2-5|TRBV7-9|-
CASSPKGGGQETQYF
TGTGCCAGCAGCCCGAAGGGGGGTGGACAAGAGACCCAGTACTTC
>-|TRBJ1-1|TRBV6-5|TRBD1
CASSTRQGLNTEAFF
TGTGCCAGCAGCACAAGACAGGGGTTGAACACTGAAGCTTTCTTT
>-|TRBJ2-2|TRBV6-1|-
CASRPQGGDRGELFF
TGTGCCAGCAGGCCGCAGGGGGGTGATCGCGGGGAGCTGTTTTTT
>-|TRBJ1-1|TRBV6-5|-
CASSYLRQRVEAFF
TGTGCCAGCAGTTACTTACGACAGAGAGTGGAAGCTTTCTTT
>-|TRBJ2-7|TRBV9|TRBD1
CASSVRDRDYEQYF
TGTGCCAGCAGCGTAAGAGACAGGGACTACGAGCAGTACTTC